One and the same sample provided the 10 T cell receptor beta chains below, sequenced in a study of cytomegalovirus exposure and HLA in healthy donors (TCRdb year 2017). Libraries were constructed by the immunoSEQ multiplex PCR assay. A mixture of 60 forward primers for TCR Vbeta segments and 13 reverse primers for TCR Jbeta segments was used in the multiplex PCR. This immuneACCESS table, as held by TCRdb, lists in-frame sequences with V and J called but not all clones. Of the missing ones, under half trace to an unresolved V gene in checked studies; the others have no known cause. Present in this sample are roughly 80,000 clones, over 65% of which were seen just once. 2.5% to 3.5% of the sample comes from the top ten. Sample: PBMCs. The receptors were sampled from a man between 50 and 59 years old in good health and CMV-seropositive.

This clone was recorded once. This sequence joins TRBV7-2 and TRBJ2-7, with 7 bases fitting TRBD2. The CDR3 has 15 amino acids. J lost 3 bases, V lost 2 bases, and 7 bases had no gene match. Germline V lookup: CDR1 SGHTA, CDR2 FQGNSA. The CDR3 DNA sequence: TGTGCCAGCAGCTTATTGGCTAGCGGCAGCTACGAGCAGTACTTC. Translation: CASSLLASGSYEQYF.

V and J are TRBV2 and TRBJ2-7; the match to TRBD2 covers 14 bases. V lost 1 base and J lost 4; bases outside the gene matches: 15. The germline gives CDR1 SNHLY, CDR2 FYNNEI. This CDR3 has 20 residues. The DNA for the CDR3 is TGTGCCAGCAGTGAAGGAATGGCAGACCTGGGACTAGCGGGAGTATACGAGCAGTACTTC. The encoded protein is CASSEGMADLGLAGVYEQYF.

The chain is built from TRBV6-4 and TRBJ2-1; D is possibly TRBD2 (5 bases). The CDR3 spans 12 residues. V gave up 0 bases and J gave up 10 bases, with 7 bases separating them. Germline V CDR1 and CDR2: MRHNA, SNTAGT. CDR3 in DNA: TGTGCCAGCAGTGACTCGCGGGCCGAGCAGTTCTTC. This gives the protein CASSDSRAEQFF.

The chain combines TRBV2 with TRBJ2-7, with unresolved D. CDR1 is SNHLY, CDR2 FYNNEI, per germline. This CDR3 has 14 amino acids. Trimming stripped 2 bases from V and 3 bases from J, with 11 bases between. Written as DNA, the CDR3 is TGTGCCAGCAGTGAAACGTTCCAGATCTACGAGCAGTACTTC. Its translation: CASSETFQIYEQYF. The full variable domain, completed using reference TRBV2 and TRBJ2-7, is EPEVTQTPSHQVTQMGQEVILRCVPISNHLYFYWYRQILGQKVEFLVSFYNNEISEKSEIFDDQFSVERPDGSNFTLKIRSTKLEDSAMYFCASSETFQIYEQYFGPGTRLTVT.

The chain combines TRBV5-1 with TRBJ2-3, with TRBD2 matching over 7 bases. Germline V gene lookup returns CDR1 SGHRS and CDR2 YFSETQ. This CDR3 region has 16 residues. V gave up 2 bases and J gave up 1 base; unmatched junction bases: 7. CDR3 loop: CASSFGGGSGTDTQYF. Here the CDR3 DNA reads TGCGCCAGCAGCTTTGGGGGAGGGAGCGGCACAGATACGCAGTATTTT.

The gene calls are TRBV7-2 and TRBJ1-1, with a tentative D call TRBD1 (5 bases). Trimming pared 4 bases from V and 4 bases from J, leaving 13 bases between. This CDR3 contains 14 residues. Germline lookup yields CDR1 SGHTA and CDR2 FQGNSA. The CDR3 reads CASSSLSGGTEAFF. Here the CDR3 DNA reads TGTGCCAGCAGCTCCCTTTCCGGGGGCACTGAAGCTTTCTTT.

The CDR3 sequence: CASSWTSGSQETQYF. The CDR3 coding sequence is TGTGCCAGCAGCTGGACTAGCGGAAGTCAAGAGACCCAGTACTTC. This chain joins TRBV7-3 and TRBJ2-5, with 10 bases that match TRBD2. Per the germline V gene, CDR1 is SGHTA and CDR2 is FQGTGA. Losses at the gene ends were 4 bases for V and 2 bases for J; bases not matched to a gene: 4. The CDR3 contains 15 residues.

The genes are TRBV7-2 and TRBJ2-3; a possible D gene is TRBD1 (6 bases). With 3 bases removed from V and 14 bases from J, the gap between germline ends came to 15 bases. CDR1 and CDR2 from the germline V gene are SGHTA and FQGNSA. This CDR3 has 12 amino acids. In nucleotides, the CDR3 is TGTGCCAGCAGCTTCGACAGGATTAAGCTGTATTTT. Amino acid sequence: CASSFDRIKLYF.

The chain employs TRBV5-1 and TRBJ2-5, with 15 bases lining up with TRBD2. The CDR3 is made up of 16 amino acids. The V segment lost 4 bases and the J segment 1 base; nucleotides outside the gene matches: 2. Germline V gene lookup returns CDR1 SGHRS and CDR2 YFSETQ. The CDR3 bases are TGCGCCAGCAGCCCGGGACTAGCGGGGGGCCAAGAGACCCAGTACTTC. Translation gives CASSPGLAGGQETQYF.

In this sample, this clone turned up once. The chain joins TRBV4-1 to TRBJ2-5; no clear D. The germline V gene has CDR1 MGHRA and CDR2 YSYEKL. Trimming took 1 base from V and 5 from J, leaving 17 bases between them. The CDR3 sequence is 16 residues long. The CDR3 region is CASSQGSLLIGETQYF. In DNA, the CDR3 is TGCGCCAGCAGCCAAGGATCACTACTCATCGGGGAGACCCAGTACTTC.